This T cell receptor (beta chain) was recorded in a study of response to subunit inactivated influenza vaccine. Findings and limits, study-wide: Authors suggested each seasonal flu vaccination may recruit only limited numbers of new T cells.

This clonotype was observed a few times. Its antigen is unknown. TCRdb analysed the RT-PCR reads with MiXCR anew, one entry per CDR3 protein. The sample has a few hundred thousand distinct CDR3 sequences; 21% are singletons. Sequencing used PBMCs from blood, obtained approximately 22 months after vaccination. The clonotype was recovered from a man between 45 and 75 years old who received an inactivated influenza vaccine.

CDR3 sequence reads: CASSQGTGLPPEAFF. Here the CDR3 DNA reads TGCGCCAGCAGCCAAGGGACAGGTCTACCGCCTGAAGCTTTCTTT. This chain joins TRBV4-1 and TRBJ1-1, with 7 bases identical to TRBD1. The J segment lost 6 bases and the V segment lost 1 base, leaving 8 bases of the junction unmatched. This CDR3 is 15 amino acids long. Germline V gene sequence: CDR1 MGHRA, CDR2 YSYEKL.